The sequence of this T cell receptor (beta chain) was determined in a study of blood T cell repertoires in COVID-19. Across the whole study: T cells, B-cell-depleted T cells, or PBMCs provided the cDNA or gDNA that served as material.

Study processing details: Estimated nucleated cell counts came from reference gene primer amplification. Only in-frame clones appear in the TCRdb table, and some are missing; sequencing was by immunoSEQ multiplex PCR. For V, J and clone size, that table is used; D and trimming come from the DNA. The top ten hold approximately 4.8% of the sample, which has a few hundred thousand clones, 86% seen once. The junction had 11 bases not matched to a gene; V was cut back by 0 bases and J by 5 bases. The germline V gene encodes CDR1 SEHNR and CDR2 FQNEAQ (reference sequence). The CDR3 loop spans 19 amino acids.

What was sequenced was PBMCs or T cells enriched from blood (not recorded which). This sequence joins TRBV7-9 and TRBJ2-7; TRBD2 aligns across 15 bases. The clonotype originates from a woman aged 25 to 39 who had been exposed to COVID-19. This CDR3 reads CASSLARPRTSGGAHEQYF. Here the CDR3 DNA reads TGTGCCAGCAGCTTAGCCCGACCCAGGACTAGCGGGGGGGCCCACGAGCAGTACTTC.